These 21 T cell receptor beta chains share one sample of origin, sequenced in a study of blood T cell repertoires in COVID-19. Only in-frame clones appear in the TCRdb table, and some are missing; sequencing was by immunoSEQ multiplex PCR. Of 140,000 to 150,000 clones in the sample, approximately 80% are singletons; the top ten hold about 6%. Sequencing was carried out using PBMCs or T cells enriched from blood (not recorded which). Every receptor here comes from a woman between 50 and 59 years old who had recovered from COVID-19.

The chain joins TRBV5-1 to TRBJ1-2, with 9 bases that match TRBD1. The V gene end was trimmed by 1 base and the J gene end by 4 bases; junction bases not matched to a gene: 5. CDR1 is SGHRS, CDR2 YFSETQ, per germline. The CDR3 has 15 amino acids. CDR3 bases: TGCGCCAGCAGCTTGACAGGGGGCGAAACCTATGGCTACACCTTC. It is translated as CASSLTGGETYGYTF.

The rearrangement joins TRBV11-1 to TRBJ1-2; 7 bases match TRBD1. The CDR3 runs to 15 residues. CDR1 is SGHAT and CDR2 is FQDESV in the germline V gene (reference sequence). V shed 5 bases and J 4 bases; nucleotides not matched to a gene: 10. The CDR3 bases are TGTGCCAGCAGCCCGACCTGGGACAGTTCCTATGGCTACACCTTC. Its protein product is CASSPTWDSSYGYTF.

CDR3 coding DNA: TGCGCCAGCAGCCAAGATTGGGCAGGCAGTCAGCCCCAGCATTTT. Amino acid sequence: CASSQDWAGSQPQHF. The chain recombines TRBV4-1 with TRBJ1-5; D is unresolved. The germline V and J ends were trimmed by 0 bases and 6 bases, with 12 bases remaining between them. Germline CDR1 reads MGHRA; CDR2 reads YSYEKL. CDR3 length equals 15 residues.

This clone was seen only a few times. The V gene is TRBV7-6, the J gene TRBJ1-1; 7 nucleotides align to TRBD1. There are 15 residues in the CDR3. Looked up from germline, CDR1 is SGHVS and CDR2 is FNYEAQ. V was clipped by 3 bases and J by 1 base; unmatched bases: 5. The CDR3 sequence: CASSFEGAWNTEAFF. The CDR3 DNA follows: TGTGCCAGCAGCTTTGAGGGGGCTTGGAACACTGAAGCTTTCTTT. The complete variable domain, with remaining parts taken from reference TRBV7-6 and TRBJ1-1, reads GAGVSQSPRYKVTKRGQDVALRCDPISGHVSLYWYRQALGQGPEFLTYFNYEAQQDKSGLPNDRFSAERPEGSISTLTIQRTEQRDSAMYRCASSFEGAWNTEAFFGQGTRLTVV.

The CDR3 reads CASSETSGPPNTEAFF. The DNA for the CDR3 is TGTGCCAGCAGTGAAACCTCAGGGCCCCCGAACACTGAAGCTTTCTTT. The chain uses TRBV6-1 and TRBJ1-1; a possible D gene is TRBD1 (5 bases). V dropped 2 bases and J dropped 1 base, with 14 bases sitting between them. This CDR3 spans 16 amino acids. Germline V gene sequence: CDR1 MNHNS, CDR2 SASEGT.

The gene calls are TRBV2 and TRBJ1-3, with 8 nucleotides matching TRBD1. The germline gives CDR1 SNHLY, CDR2 FYNNEI. Trimming cost V 6 bases and J 2 bases; bases outside gene matches: 3. The CDR3 has 14 amino acids. CDR3 amino acids: CASSSQGAGNTIYF. In nucleotides, the CDR3 is TGTGCCAGCAGCTCACAGGGGGCTGGAAACACCATATATTTT.

This clone was seen a few times. V and J are TRBV4-1 and TRBJ1-1; 9 bases are shared with TRBD1. With V trimmed by 3 bases and J by 7 bases, 12 bases remained unmatched. This CDR3 is built from 16 residues. Germline CDR1 is MGHRA and CDR2 is YSYEKL. This CDR3 is CASSHVGDRAENEAFF. CDR3 coding DNA: TGCGCCAGCAGCCACGTGGGGGACAGGGCGGAAAATGAAGCTTTCTTT.

V and J are TRBV18 and TRBJ2-3, with 8 bases identical to TRBD2. This CDR3 region has 17 residues. Germline values: CDR1 KGHSH, CDR2 LQKENI. J was trimmed by 0 bases and V by 1 base; bases with no gene match: 6. CDR3 sequence reads: CASSPLGSGASTDTQYF. The CDR3 DNA reads as TGTGCCAGCTCACCACTCGGTAGCGGGGCTAGCACAGATACGCAGTATTTT. Filled out from reference TRBV18 and TRBJ2-3, the complete variable domain reads NAGVMQNPRHLVRRRGQEARLRCSPMKGHSHVYWYRQLPEEGLKFMVYLQKENIIDESGMPKERFSAEFPKEGPSILRIQQVVRGDSAAYFCASSPLGSGASTDTQYFGPGTRLTVL.

The rearrangement uses TRBV10-3 and TRBJ1-5, with a possible D match to TRBD1 (5 bases). The V end was cut by 5 bases, the J end by 0 bases, with 8 bases between. The length of the CDR3 is 14 residues. The germline gives CDR1 ENHRY, CDR2 SYGVKD. Written as DNA, the CDR3 is TGTGCCATCAGTCAGGGACTTAGCAATCAGCCCCAGCATTTT. This sequence encodes CAISQGLSNQPQHF.

This clone came up a few times. The chain couples TRBV4-1 to TRBJ1-2, with a possible D match to TRBD1 (5 bases). The CDR3 runs 15 residues. Germline CDR1 and CDR2: MGHRA and YSYEKL. V was clipped by 7 bases and J by 2 bases, with 17 bases between them. Here the CDR3 DNA reads TGCGCCAGCAACAAGGAGTTTTCAGGGAACTATGGCTACACCTTC. This sequence encodes CASNKEFSGNYGYTF.

This chain links TRBV7-9 with TRBJ2-7, with D maybe TRBD2 (6 bases). The germline V gene has CDR1 SEHNR and CDR2 FQNEAQ (reference sequence). There are 16 residues in the CDR3. The V end lost 2 bases, the J end lost 6 bases, and 20 bases lay between the germline ends. Here the CDR3 DNA reads TGTGCCAGCAGCTTAAGTGTGGGCGGGGCCGGGGCCGAGCAGTACTTC. Protein product: CASSLSVGGAGAEQYF. The variable domain in full, with the rest retrieved from reference TRBV7-9 and TRBJ2-7, is DTGVSQNPRHKITKRGQNVTFRCDPISEHNRLYWYRQTLGQGPEFLTYFQNEAQLEKSRLLSDRFSAERPKGSFSTLEIQRTEQGDSAMYLCASSLSVGGAGAEQYFGPGTRLTVT.

The genes are TRBV11-3 and TRBJ1-1, with D perhaps matching TRBD1 (6 bases). The CDR3 spans 14 residues. The germline CDR1 and CDR2 sequences are SGHNT and YENEEA. The V end was cut by 5 bases, the J end by 3 bases, with 13 bases between. Here the CDR3 reads CASSQQGVYTEAFF. For the CDR3, the DNA is TGTGCCAGCAGCCAACAGGGAGTCTACACTGAAGCTTTCTTT. Full variable domain (missing parts from reference TRBV11-3 and TRBJ1-1): EAGVVQSPRYKIIEKKQPVAFWCNPISGHNTLYWYLQNLGQGPELLIRYENEEAVDDSQLPKDRFSAERLKGVDSTLKIQPAELGDSAVYLCASSQQGVYTEAFFGQGTRLTVV.

The CDR3 loop reads CASSVGAVNSGNTIYF. The CDR3 DNA is TGTGCCAGCAGCGTAGGTGCGGTGAACTCTGGAAACACCATATATTTT. This chain joins TRBV9 and TRBJ1-3; D is unresolved. V was shortened by 0 bases and J by 0 bases, with 10 bases between the two germline ends. In germline, CDR1 is SGDLS, CDR2 YYNGEE. The CDR3 contains 16 residues. The whole variable domain, filled in from reference TRBV9 and TRBJ1-3, reads DSGVTQTPKHLITATGQRVTLRCSPRSGDLSVYWYQQSLDQGLQFLIQYYNGEERAKGNILERFSAQQFPDLHSELNLSSLELGDSALYFCASSVGAVNSGNTIYFGEGSWLTVV.

This clone was picked up many times. The chain recombines TRBV28 with TRBJ1-1, with D maybe TRBD1 (6 bases). The CDR3 has 14 residues. Germline V gene lookup returns CDR1 MDHEN and CDR2 SYDVKM. V dropped 2 bases and J dropped 3 bases, with 10 bases sitting between them. The CDR3 loop reads CASSLTTGYTEAFF. As DNA, the CDR3 is TGTGCCAGCAGTTTAACCACAGGGTACACTGAAGCTTTCTTT. Full variable domain (remainder filled in from reference TRBV28 and TRBJ1-1): DVKVTQSSRYLVKRTGEKVFLECVQDMDHENMFWYRQDPGLGLRLIYFSYDVKMKEKGDIPEGYSVSREKKERFSLILESASTNQTSMYLCASSLTTGYTEAFFGQGTRLTVV.

This clone was observed a handful of times. The chain combines TRBV3-1 (or the pseudogene TRBV3-2) with TRBJ1-2, with D hard to call. The CDR3 consists of 12 residues. The ends were cut back, 5 bases at V and 4 bases at J, with 8 bases in the middle. Germline V CDR1 and CDR2: LGHDT, YNNKEL (reference sequence). The CDR3 reads CASSGEGYGYTF. CDR3 nucleotide sequence: TGTGCCAGCAGCGGCGAGGGCTATGGCTACACCTTC.

The chain is built from TRBV10-3 and TRBJ2-3; TRBD2 matches 10 bases. The CDR3 length is 13 residues. Germline values: CDR1 ENHRY, CDR2 SYGVKD. V trimming: 8 bases; J trimming: 4 bases; junction bases outside the gene matches: 3. CDR3: CAIQLAGADTQYF. CDR3 in DNA: TGTGCCATCCAGCTAGCGGGGGCAGATACGCAGTATTTT.

CDR3 nucleotides: TGCGCCAGCAGTAGGGGTGACACTGAAGCTTTCTTT. This encodes CASSRGDTEAFF. The chain recombines TRBV10-1 with TRBJ1-1; D perhaps matches TRBD1 (5 bases). This CDR3 region has 12 residues. V was pared by 5 bases and J by 3 bases, with 7 bases between. Germline V gene lookup returns CDR1 WNHNN and CDR2 SYGVQD (reference sequence).

V and J are TRBV9 and TRBJ1-2; D is unresolved. Trimming took off 5 bases at V and 9 bases at J, with 11 bases between the two ends. This CDR3 region has 11 residues. Germline-derived CDR1 and CDR2 are SGDLS and YYNGEE. The CDR3 nucleotides are TGTGCCAGCAGTCGGGAGAGCCGCTACACCTTC. Protein: CASSRESRYTF.

The chain is built from TRBV18 and TRBJ1-5; 9 bases line up with TRBD1. Losses at the gene ends were 6 bases for V and 3 bases for J; bases not matched to a gene: 9. The CDR3 covers 16 residues. Germline-derived CDR1 and CDR2 are KGHSH and LQKENI. The CDR3 nucleotides are TGTGCCAGCTCCCTTTACGGGACAGGGTCCAATCAGCCCCAGCATTTT. It is translated as CASSLYGTGSNQPQHF.

This clone was seen only once. In nucleotides, the CDR3 is TGTGCCAGCAGCTTATCCCAAGGGACAGGGCTGTACGAGCAGTACTTC. Translating gives CASSLSQGTGLYEQYF. The rearrangement uses TRBV7-9 and TRBJ2-7, with 9 bases aligning to TRBD1. From germline, CDR1 is SEHNR and CDR2 FQNEAQ (reference sequence). CDR3 length: 16 residues. The ends lost 2 bases at V and 4 bases at J; junction bases unmatched: 9.

This chain connects TRBV9 to TRBJ1-6, with D tentatively TRBD1 (5 bases). The V gene lost 3 bases and the J gene lost 7 bases, with 20 bases spanning the gap. The CDR3 sequence is 17 residues long. CDR1 is SGDLS, CDR2 YYNGEE, per germline. Here the CDR3 reads CASSATWAPGRNSPLHF. DNA for the CDR3: TGTGCCAGCAGCGCGACGTGGGCGCCAGGGAGGAATTCACCCCTCCACTTT.